The next 2 T cell receptor beta chains were all read from a single sample in a study of blood T cells in healthy people across ages. The second PCR ran 7 to 11 cycles with a sample-barcoded 5' primer and J-beta primers. TCRdb analysed the 5' RACE reads with MiXCR anew, one entry per CDR3 protein. The sample holds hundreds of thousands of distinct CDR3 sequences, 58% seen once. Input material: blood. These receptors all come from a man aged 25-45 years in good health.

J is TRBJ2-1 and V is TRBV5-1, with TRBD1 as a possible D gene (7 bases). Trimming removed 1 base at V and 6 bases at J, with 17 bases between. Germline V lookup: CDR1 SGHRS, CDR2 YFSETQ. The CDR3 runs to 16 residues. The CDR3 sequence is CASSLRRGQFSNEQFF. The DNA for the CDR3 is TGCGCCAGCAGCTTGAGGAGGGGGCAGTTTAGCAATGAGCAGTTCTTC.

The genes are TRBV15 and TRBJ2-2; D is uncertain. V shed 2 bases and J shed 7 bases, with 11 bases lying between them. There are 14 residues in the CDR3. CDR1 and CDR2 (germline): LNHNV, YYDKDF (reference sequence). As DNA, the CDR3 is TGTGCCACCAGCAGATTCCTACAGAACGGGGAGCTGTTTTTT. Protein product: CATSRFLQNGELFF.